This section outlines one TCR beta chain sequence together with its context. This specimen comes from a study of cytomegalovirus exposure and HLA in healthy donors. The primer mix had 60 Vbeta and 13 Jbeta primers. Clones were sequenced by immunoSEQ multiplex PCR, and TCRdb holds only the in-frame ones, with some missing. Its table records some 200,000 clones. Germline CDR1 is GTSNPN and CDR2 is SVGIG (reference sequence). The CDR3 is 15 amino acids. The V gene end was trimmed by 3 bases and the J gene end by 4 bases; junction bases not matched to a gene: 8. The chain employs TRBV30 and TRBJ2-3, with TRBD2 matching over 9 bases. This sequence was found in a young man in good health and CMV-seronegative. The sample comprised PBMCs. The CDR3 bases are TGTGCCTGGAGCCATAGCGGGGGTCTCGCAGATACGCAGTATTTT. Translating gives CAWSHSGGLADTQYF.